This T cell receptor (beta chain) was captured by sequencing in a study of beta chain features in type 1 diabetes. The CDR3 extends over 17 amino acids. Germline V gene lookup returns CDR1 LNHNV and CDR2 YYDKDF (reference sequence). With 2 bases clipped from V and 5 bases from J, the junction kept 9 bases outside the gene matches. All of the isolated RNA was reverse transcribed, so expressed TCRB transcripts were sequenced. Generated by immunoSEQ multiplex PCR, the TCRdb table keeps only in-frame clones and is missing some. The repertoire includes 400,000 to 450,000 clones, about 14% of them detected once, and 0.03% to 0.04% sits in the top ten.

The source material was naive CD4+ T cells from blood. The rearrangement uses TRBV15 and TRBJ2-5, with TRBD2 matching over 12 bases. This TCR derives from a man aged 30-40 years in good health. CDR3 sequence: CATSRSRTSGTLETQYF. In DNA form, the CDR3 reads TGTGCCACCAGCAGATCTCGGACTAGCGGGACCCTGGAGACCCAGTACTTC.